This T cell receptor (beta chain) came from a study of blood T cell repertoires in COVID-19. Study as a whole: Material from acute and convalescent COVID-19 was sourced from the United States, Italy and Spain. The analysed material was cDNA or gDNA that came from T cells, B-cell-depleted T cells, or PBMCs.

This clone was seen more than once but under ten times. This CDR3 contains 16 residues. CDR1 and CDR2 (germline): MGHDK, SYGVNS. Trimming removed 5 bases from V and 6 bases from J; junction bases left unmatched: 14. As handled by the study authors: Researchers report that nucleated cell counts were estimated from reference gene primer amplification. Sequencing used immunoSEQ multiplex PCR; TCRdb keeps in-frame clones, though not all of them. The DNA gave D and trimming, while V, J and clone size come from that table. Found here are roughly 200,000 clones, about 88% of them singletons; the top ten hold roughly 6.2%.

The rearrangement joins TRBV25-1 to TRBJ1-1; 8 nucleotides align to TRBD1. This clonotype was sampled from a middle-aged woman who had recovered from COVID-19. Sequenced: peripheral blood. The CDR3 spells CASSRGSLTGAAEAFF. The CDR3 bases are TGTGCCAGCAGTAGGGGTTCTTTGACAGGGGCGGCTGAAGCTTTCTTT.